This T cell receptor beta chain is from a study of blood T cell repertoires in COVID-19. In the study overall: Donors in the United States, Italy and Spain gave samples during acute or convalescent COVID-19.

The CDR3 is made up of 16 amino acids. CDR1 SGHVS and CDR2 FQNEAQ come from the germline V gene. Between the trimmed V and J ends, which lost 0 bases and 8 bases, there was a span of 19 bases. Study processing details: Counts of nucleated cells, estimated from reference gene primer amplification, were obtained. Some clones are missing from TCRdb's copy, which holds only in-frame ones; the method was immunoSEQ multiplex PCR. V and J calls and clone size are copied from that table; D and trimming were computed from the DNA. The data contain hundreds of thousands of clones, roughly 86% of them singletons. The age range of participants was about 18 to 95 years, with residence in about 25 US areas.

This chain uses TRBV7-8 with TRBJ1-2, with D unclear. The TCR originated in a woman in her twenties or thirties with acute COVID-19. Sequenced sample: PBMCs or T cells enriched from blood (not recorded which). CDR3 in amino acids: CASSLADVGESRGYTF. CDR3 DNA sequence: TGTGCCAGCAGCTTAGCGGACGTCGGGGAATCAAGGGGCTACACCTTC.